A selection of T cell receptor beta chains follows, all from one sample in a study of blood T cell repertoires in COVID-19. Generated by immunoSEQ multiplex PCR, the TCRdb table keeps only in-frame clones and is missing some. This table has about 240,000 clones, about 87% appearing once. The sequenced sample consisted of PBMCs or T cells enriched from blood (not recorded which). The source is a woman younger than 45 with acute COVID-19. CDR3s include the opening cysteine and the closing phenylalanine or tryptophan.

TRBV7-2 CASSLAQTRGGYTF
TRBV7-9 CALGRGMEAFF
TRBV7-8 CASSLRLGGRFDEQYF
TRBV11-3 CASSPRGGTGELFF
TRBV5-4 CASRGSADTQYF
TRBV19 CAAGVDQETQYF
TRBV10-3 CAISESTQGGTEAFF
TRBV6-5 CASSYSTQGVGGYTF
TRBV2 CASRWKAGGTGELFF
TRBV14 CASSPLVWGDYGYTF
TRBV6-2/TRBV6-3 CASSPQGQGELFF
TRBV4-3 CASSLGHPQYEQYF
TRBV19 CASTEMGADSGANVLTF
TRBV18 CASSPDLGTGFKDTF